Described below is a single T cell receptor beta chain sequence and its context. Its antigen remains unidentified. This sample stems from a study of CD8+ T cells in alopecia areata. RNA extraction was followed by reverse transcription into cDNA, which acted as the sequencing template. Profiled with immunoSEQ multiplex PCR; TCRdb holds only in-frame clones, not every one. The profile shows about 98,000 clones, less than 50% of them singletons. Per the germline V gene, CDR1 is SGHDT and CDR2 is YYEEEE. V gave up 0 bases and J gave up 2 bases, with 6 bases separating them. The length of the CDR3 is 13 residues. The investigators collected lesional scalp punch biopsies and peripheral blood from alopecia areata patients. Study outcomes and limitations: Against the mouse data, patients shared TCRs less clearly, possibly for HLA reasons.

The V call is TRBV5-6, the J call TRBJ2-7; no reliable D call. Sequencing was performed on CD4+ T cells sorted from blood. The sequence was collected from a human donor with alopecia areata. CDR3 nucleotide sequence: TGTGCCAGCAGCTTGGTTCAAACCTACGAGCAGTACTTC. It is translated as CASSLVQTYEQYF.